One sample yielded the 15 T cell receptor beta chains listed below, sequenced in a study of identical twins. Each CDR3 protein gets one entry after TCRdb re-called the 5' RACE reads with MiXCR. Of around 490,000 distinct CDR3 sequences listed, 14% are singletons. These same data were also listed under a study on yellow fever vaccine responses in identical twins.

The sample consisted of CD4+ T cells sorted from blood. The receptors originated from a woman younger than 30 in good health.

The V call is TRBV14, the J call TRBJ2-7, with D perhaps TRBD2 (6 bases). Germline V lookup: CDR1 SGHDN, CDR2 FVKESK. The CDR3 covers 17 residues. V lost 3 bases and J lost 2, with 20 bases in between. Written as DNA, the CDR3 is TGTGCCAGCAGCCACCCAACTCCGGGACTTCGCCCCTACGAGCAGTACTTC. Its translation: CASSHPTPGLRPYEQYF.

There are a few counts of this clonotype. This sequence joins TRBV5-1 and TRBJ2-7; D ambiguous. V was clipped by 0 bases and J by 0 bases, with 7 bases between them. The CDR3 loop spans 14 amino acids. The germline CDR1 and CDR2 sequences are SGHRS and YFSETQ. CDR3 DNA: TGCGCCAGCAGCTTGGAGGTCGACTCCTACGAGCAGTACTTC. Translated, it gives CASSLEVDSYEQYF.

A few counts support this clonotype. The chain joins TRBV28 to TRBJ2-4, with 7 bases identical to TRBD1. After removal of 2 bases from V and 10 bases from J, the junction contained 5 bases not matched to a gene. This CDR3 is built from 13 residues. CDR1 is MDHEN and CDR2 is SYDVKM in the germline V gene. The chain's CDR3 is CASSLEDRKIQYF. CDR3 DNA sequence: TGTGCCAGCAGTTTAGAGGACAGGAAAATTCAGTACTTC.

The rearrangement joins TRBV5-6 to TRBJ2-4; TRBD1 agrees at 8 bases. Germline-derived CDR1 and CDR2 are SGHDT and YYEEEE. V was clipped by 2 bases and J by 0 bases; unmatched bases: 7. The CDR3 length is 17 residues. The CDR3 loop is CASSFTGQGLAKNIQYF. The DNA of the CDR3 is TGTGCCAGCAGCTTTACCGGACAGGGACTAGCCAAAAACATTCAGTACTTC.

This sequence joins TRBV7-8 and TRBJ2-3; D unclear. Germline CDR1 and CDR2: SGHVS and FQNEAQ. V was cut by 1 base and J by 3 bases, with 11 bases left in between. CDR3 size: 15 residues. CDR3 in amino acids: CASSLEGMWTDTQYF. DNA for the CDR3: TGTGCCAGCAGCTTAGAAGGAATGTGGACAGATACGCAGTATTTT. The full variable domain, rest sourced from reference TRBV7-8 and TRBJ2-3, is GAGVSQSPRYKVAKRGQDVALRCDPISGHVSLFWYQQALGQGPEFLTYFQNEAQLDKSGLPSDRFFAERPEGSVSTLKIQRTQQEDSAVYLCASSLEGMWTDTQYFGPGTRLTVL.

The rearrangement uses TRBV20-1 and TRBJ2-2; unclear D gene. Germline CDR1 reads DFQATT; CDR2 reads SNEGSKA (reference sequence). The CDR3 extends over 14 amino acids. V lost 1 base and J lost 1, with 7 bases in between. CDR3 in DNA: TGCAGTGCTAGAGGAGACTGGAACACCGGGGAGCTGTTTTTT. Its translation is CSARGDWNTGELFF.

The chain employs TRBV20-1 and TRBJ2-7, with D possibly TRBD1 on 5 matching bases. The CDR3 sequence is 14 residues long. Trimming left V 5 bases short and J 3 bases short, with 17 bases between. Germline-derived CDR1 and CDR2 are DFQATT and SNEGSKA (reference sequence). DNA for the CDR3: TGCAGTGCTGAAGTCGTTGGGCAGGGCTACGAGCAGTACTTC. Encoded protein: CSAEVVGQGYEQYF.

The V gene is TRBV12-3 or TRBV12-4, the J gene TRBJ1-6, with D possibly matching TRBD1 (5 bases). Between the trimmed V and J ends, which lost 6 bases and 6 bases, there was a span of 15 bases. There are 15 residues in the CDR3. CDR3 in DNA: TGTGCCAGCAGGATGACAGCCCTGTCTAATTCACCCCTCCACTTT. Translation: CASRMTALSNSPLHF.

This clonotype occurred a few times. V gene TRBV5-8 combines with J gene TRBJ1-6; D is ambiguous. The germline CDR1 and CDR2 sequences are SGHTS and YDEGEE. The CDR3 spans 15 residues. The ends were cut back, 4 bases at V and 3 bases at J, with 11 bases in the middle. Here the CDR3 DNA reads TGTGCCAGCAGCCGGATACAATTCTATAATTCACCCCTCCACTTT. This gives the protein CASSRIQFYNSPLHF.

This clonotype was detected only a few times. The gene calls are TRBV5-6 and TRBJ1-2; 7 bases agree with TRBD1. This CDR3 comprises 16 residues. CDR1 and CDR2 (germline): SGHDT, YYEEEE. V lost 2 bases to trimming and J lost 4 bases; unmatched junction nucleotides: 11. CDR3 nucleotides: TGTGCCAGCAGCTTTGGACAGGCAAGATTCGGCTATGGCTACACCTTC. Translation gives CASSFGQARFGYGYTF.

This clonotype has a single count. The chain is built from TRBV12-3 or TRBV12-4 and TRBJ2-7; D gene unclear. The CDR3 sequence is 13 residues long. Trimming removed 2 bases at V and 5 bases at J, with 10 bases between. The CDR3 DNA reads TGTGCCAGCAGTTTATTGTCAGCCCACGAGCAGTACTTC. The encoded protein is CASSLLSAHEQYF.

This clonotype was counted a few times. The chain joins TRBV15 to TRBJ2-7; TRBD1 matches at 7 bases. The CDR3 runs 14 residues. V trimming: 3 bases; J trimming: 6 bases; junction bases outside the gene matches: 8. Germline V gene data show CDR1 as LNHNV and CDR2 as YYDKDF (reference sequence). This CDR3 reads CATSRDDGTVEQYF. As DNA, the CDR3 is TGTGCCACCAGCAGGGATGACGGGACAGTCGAGCAGTACTTC.

The chain has TRBV20-1 and TRBJ2-1, with 11 nucleotides matching TRBD2. V dropped 6 bases and J dropped 4; count of bases not matched to a gene: 17. CDR3 size: 18 residues. In germline, CDR1 is DFQATT, CDR2 SNEGSKA (reference sequence). The CDR3 spells CSAQSTLVTSGVYNEQFF. The CDR3 DNA reads TGCAGTGCCCAATCAACCTTAGTGACTAGCGGGGTTTACAATGAGCAGTTCTTC.

The V gene is TRBV27, the J gene TRBJ2-5; D is undetermined. The CDR3 sequence is 15 residues long. V gave up 3 bases and J gave up 1 base, with 12 bases separating them. Germline CDR1 is MNHEY and CDR2 is SMNVEV (reference sequence). This chain's CDR3 is CASSFSGVSQETQYF. The CDR3 DNA sequence: TGTGCCAGCAGTTTTTCTGGGGTGAGCCAAGAGACCCAGTACTTC.

This clonotype has a handful of counts. This rearrangement joins TRBV6-1 to TRBJ2-1, with TRBD2 identical over 9 bases. The germline gives CDR1 MNHNS, CDR2 SASEGT. CDR3 length equals 15 residues. Germline trimming cut 7 bases from V and 4 bases from J; bases unmatched to any gene: 8. The CDR3 region is CASKSSGARYNEQFF. The CDR3 DNA reads TGTGCCAGCAAGTCTAGCGGGGCTAGATACAATGAGCAGTTCTTC.